Each of the 20 T cell receptor beta chains below was sequenced from the same sample in a study of cytomegalovirus exposure and HLA in healthy donors. The PCR made use of 60 Vbeta and 13 Jbeta primers. Assay used: immunoSEQ multiplex PCR; TCRdb lists only in-frame clones, some missing. The sample has 120,000 to 150,000 clones, 61% seen once; the top ten hold around 1.9%. The sequenced sample was PBMCs. The receptors derive from a male donor in good health and CMV-seronegative.

The chain combines TRBV19 with TRBJ2-5, with D perhaps matching TRBD2 (7 bases). The V end was cut by 5 bases, the J end by 5 bases, with 18 bases between. Germline V CDR1 and CDR2: LNHDA, SQIVND (reference sequence). The CDR3 has 15 residues. The CDR3 bases are TGTGCCAGTAGTCCCCCCGGACAGCGGGGCGAGACCCAGTACTTC. The encoded protein is CASSPPGQRGETQYF.

This chain uses TRBV12-5 with TRBJ2-1, with a tentative D call TRBD2 (7 bases). With 4 bases removed from V and 8 bases from J, the gap between germline ends came to 21 bases. The CDR3 runs to 16 residues. Per the germline V gene, CDR1 is LGHNT and CDR2 is FRNRAP. The CDR3 DNA sequence: TGTGCTAGTGGTTCGAGGACTAGTAGGAGGGGGGATGAGCAGTTCTTC. Encoded protein: CASGSRTSRRGDEQFF.

The rearrangement uses TRBV5-6 and TRBJ2-3; 10 bases match TRBD1. Germline lookup yields CDR1 SGHDT and CDR2 YYEEEE. The CDR3 is made up of 14 amino acids. With 4 bases clipped from V and 4 bases from J, the junction kept 3 bases outside the gene matches. The CDR3 sequence: CASSIGTGADTQYF. In nucleotides, the CDR3 is TGTGCCAGCAGCATAGGGACAGGGGCAGATACGCAGTATTTT.

The table lists this clone with a count of one. DNA for the CDR3: TGTGCCAGCAGCGTAGGGAACAGGGCGAATCAGCCCCAGCATTTT. As protein: CASSVGNRANQPQHF. The chain links TRBV9 to TRBJ1-5, with D maybe TRBD1 (6 bases). V was pared by 0 bases and J by 4 bases, with 11 bases between. This CDR3 has 15 amino acids. Germline V gives CDR1 SGDLS, CDR2 YYNGEE.

This clone was picked up a small number of times. This chain links TRBV2 with TRBJ1-1; unclear D gene. The germline CDR1 and CDR2 sequences are SNHLY and FYNNEI. The length of the CDR3 is 13 residues. V was trimmed by 6 bases and J by 3 bases, leaving 11 bases between them. CDR3 in amino acids: CASRPNPHTEAFF. Written as DNA, the CDR3 is TGTGCCAGCAGGCCTAACCCCCACACTGAAGCTTTCTTT.

This clone was observed once. The V and J genes are TRBV30 and TRBJ1-1; D not certain. The germline gives CDR1 GTSNPN, CDR2 SVGIG (reference sequence). V lost 5 bases and J 4 bases, leaving 8 bases between the germline ends. This CDR3 region has 11 residues. This CDR3 reads CAWGASTEAFF. The CDR3 coding sequence is TGTGCCTGGGGAGCGAGCACTGAAGCTTTCTTT.

This clone has a handful of counts. The chain joins TRBV7-9 to TRBJ2-5; perhaps TRBD2 as D (6 bases). CDR1 and CDR2 from the germline V gene are SEHNR and FQNEAQ (reference sequence). V lost 5 bases, J lost 5 bases, and 18 bases lay in between. The CDR3 is made up of 15 amino acids. CDR3 protein: CASSLGGVRRETQYF. The CDR3 nucleotides are TGTGCCAGCAGCCTCGGGGGAGTGCGGAGGGAGACCCAGTACTTC.

This clone was found a few times. The chain couples TRBV5-1 to TRBJ2-1; a weak D match, TRBD2 (5 bases). Germline V gene sequence: CDR1 SGHRS, CDR2 YFSETQ. The ends were cut back, 4 bases at V and 2 bases at J, with 22 bases in the middle. This CDR3 is built from 18 residues. CDR3 coding DNA: TGCGCCAGCAGCCGGGAACTACAAAGAAGCCTCACCTACAATGAGCAGTTCTTC. Translation gives CASSRELQRSLTYNEQFF.

The genes are TRBV6-5 and TRBJ2-2, with unresolved D. Germline-derived CDR1 and CDR2 are MNHEY and SVGAGI. The CDR3 contains 12 residues. The V and J ends lost 5 bases and 2 bases respectively, with 3 bases between them. CDR3 bases: TGTGCCAGCAGTCCTAACACCGGGGAGCTGTTTTTT. It is translated as CASSPNTGELFF.

The chain links TRBV11-2 to TRBJ2-7, with 9 positions matching TRBD1. The CDR3 has 14 residues. The ends lost 5 bases at V and 2 bases at J; junction bases unmatched: 4. Germline V gene sequence: CDR1 SGHAT, CDR2 FQNNGV. As DNA, the CDR3 is TGTGCCAGCAGCCGGGGGACAGGGACCTACGAGCAGTACTTC. Protein sequence: CASSRGTGTYEQYF.

This clone was recorded at least ten times. This chain links TRBV6-6 with TRBJ2-1; 9 bases fit TRBD1. Looked up from germline, CDR1 is MNHNY and CDR2 is SVGAGI (reference sequence). After removal of 5 bases from V and 9 bases from J, the junction contained 2 bases not matched to a gene. This CDR3 region has 12 residues. The CDR3 is CASSQDRGEQFF. For the CDR3, the DNA is TGTGCCAGCAGTCAGGACAGGGGTGAGCAGTTCTTC.

Only a few counts were recorded for this clone. The chain uses TRBV21-1 and TRBJ2-7; the table gives TRBD1 as D, unverified against the DNA. TRBV21-1 counts as a pseudogene. The CDR3 has 13 residues. CDR3 loop: CARTFAGSYEQYF. In DNA, the CDR3 is TGTGCCAGGACGTTCGCAGGCTCCTACGAGCAGTACTTC.

This clone showed up just once. The CDR3 reads CASSATDRANYGYTF. The CDR3 DNA reads as TGTGCCAGCAGTGCAACGGACAGGGCTAACTATGGCTACACCTTC. The J gene is TRBJ1-2, the V gene TRBV2; 8 positions match TRBD1. The germline V gene encodes CDR1 SNHLY and CDR2 FYNNEI. Trimming removed 4 bases from V and 0 bases from J; junction bases left unmatched: 4. The CDR3 contains 15 residues.

This clone turned up a few times. The chain is built from TRBV7-2 and TRBJ2-7; possible D gene TRBD2, 5 bases. Germline CDR1 is SGHTA and CDR2 is FQGNSA. Trimming pared 3 bases from V and 4 bases from J, leaving 7 bases between. This CDR3 has 12 residues. The CDR3 sequence: CASSFGDYEQYF. CDR3 sequence (DNA): TGTGCCAGCAGCTTCGGGGATTACGAGCAGTACTTC.

The genes are TRBV4-1 and TRBJ1-1, with 7 bases that match TRBD1. J lost 5 bases, V lost 2 bases, and 17 bases had no gene match. Germline assignment: CDR1 MGHRA and CDR2 YSYEKL. CDR3 size: 18 residues. CDR3 protein: CASSQNLLYRGEGTEAFF. CDR3 nucleotide sequence: TGCGCCAGCAGCCAAAATTTGTTGTACAGGGGCGAGGGGACTGAAGCTTTCTTT.

This clone has more than one count but fewer than ten. V gene TRBV7-9 combines with J gene TRBJ1-4; D not certain. The CDR3 loop spans 15 amino acids. Germline V gene data show CDR1 as SEHNR and CDR2 as FQNEAQ (reference sequence). V lost 2 bases to trimming and J lost 0 bases, with 7 bases between them. The CDR3: CASSLWGATNEKLFF. The CDR3 region has the DNA TGTGCCAGCAGCTTATGGGGAGCAACTAATGAAAAACTGTTTTTT.

This rearrangement joins TRBV5-1 to TRBJ1-4; 7 bases align to TRBD1. The CDR3 runs to 15 residues. Germline V gene sequence: CDR1 SGHRS, CDR2 YFSETQ. V shed 4 bases, J shed 3 bases, and the junction held 6 bases outside the gene matches. CDR3 coding DNA: TGCGCCAGCAGCCAAAGACAGGGAGCTAATGAAAAACTGTTTTTT. Translation gives CASSQRQGANEKLFF.

By proportion, this clone is medium-sized. In nucleotides, the CDR3 is TGTGCCAGCAGTTACAAGGGACAGGGGATCAATGAGCAGTTCTTC. It translates to CASSYKGQGINEQFF. The chain recombines TRBV6-5 with TRBJ2-1, with 10 bases fitting TRBD1. CDR3 size: 15 residues. The V and J ends lost 2 bases and 6 bases, in that order; junction bases with no gene match: 4. Per the germline V gene, CDR1 is MNHEY and CDR2 is SVGAGI.

The chain joins TRBV4-1 to TRBJ1-1; TRBD1 aligns across 11 bases. Germline V gives CDR1 MGHRA, CDR2 YSYEKL. J gave up 6 bases and V 5 bases, and 8 bases lay outside the gene matches. There are 15 residues in the CDR3. The CDR3 DNA sequence: TGCGCCAGCAGCTTCCAAGGGACAGGGGGTTCTGAAGCTTTCTTT. Its translation is CASSFQGTGGSEAFF.

This chain joins TRBV19 and TRBJ2-7; 13 nucleotides agree with TRBD2. Germline CDR1 is LNHDA and CDR2 is SQIVND (reference sequence). The CDR3 contains 16 residues. V gave up 3 bases and J gave up 3 bases; unmatched junction bases: 5. The CDR3 DNA follows: TGTGCCAGTAGTATCGGACTAGCGGGGGACCTCTACGAGCAGTACTTC. Translated, it gives CASSIGLAGDLYEQYF.